The T cell receptor beta chain described here comes from a study of CD4 T cells in relation to SARS-CoV-2 and coronaviruses. Remarks on this clone: Its antigen remains unknown.

Profiled with immunoSEQ multiplex PCR; TCRdb holds only in-frame clones, not every one. The table records 50,000 to 70,000 clones, around 87% of them present only once. Whole-study findings and limits: Crossreactive clones expanded significantly less to SARS-CoV-2 than monoreactive clones.

Unmatched junction bases numbered 13, after V lost 5 bases and J lost 2 bases. The CDR3 has 18 amino acids. Per the germline V gene, CDR1 is SEHNR and CDR2 is FQNEAQ (reference sequence). Unexposed donor CD4+ T cells date from about 2010-2018, before the COVID-19 pandemic. Cryopreserved PBMCs were CD4-enriched, then split into naive and memory cells. Sequencing used memory CD4+ T cells from PBMCs. This chain connects TRBV7-9 to TRBJ2-5; TRBD2 agrees at 11 bases. The sequence was collected from a human donor in good health. CDR3 sequence (DNA): TGTGCCAGCAGCCGCGGGACTAGCGGATATCTCAATCAAGAGACCCAGTACTTC. Translated, it gives CASSRGTSGYLNQETQYF.